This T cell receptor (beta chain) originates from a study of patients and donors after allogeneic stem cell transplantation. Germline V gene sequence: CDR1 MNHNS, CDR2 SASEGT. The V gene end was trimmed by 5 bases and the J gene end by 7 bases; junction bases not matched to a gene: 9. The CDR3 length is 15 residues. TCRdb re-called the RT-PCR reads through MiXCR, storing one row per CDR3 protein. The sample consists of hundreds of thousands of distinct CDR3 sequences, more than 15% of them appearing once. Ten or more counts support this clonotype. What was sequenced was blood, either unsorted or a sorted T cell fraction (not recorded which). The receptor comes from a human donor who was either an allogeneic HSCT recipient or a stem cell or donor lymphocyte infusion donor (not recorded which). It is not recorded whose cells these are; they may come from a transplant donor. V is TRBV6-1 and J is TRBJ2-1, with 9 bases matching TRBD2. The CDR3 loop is CASSPRVAGENEQFF. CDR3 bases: TGTGCCAGCAGTCCCAGGGTAGCGGGGGAGAATGAGCAGTTCTTC.